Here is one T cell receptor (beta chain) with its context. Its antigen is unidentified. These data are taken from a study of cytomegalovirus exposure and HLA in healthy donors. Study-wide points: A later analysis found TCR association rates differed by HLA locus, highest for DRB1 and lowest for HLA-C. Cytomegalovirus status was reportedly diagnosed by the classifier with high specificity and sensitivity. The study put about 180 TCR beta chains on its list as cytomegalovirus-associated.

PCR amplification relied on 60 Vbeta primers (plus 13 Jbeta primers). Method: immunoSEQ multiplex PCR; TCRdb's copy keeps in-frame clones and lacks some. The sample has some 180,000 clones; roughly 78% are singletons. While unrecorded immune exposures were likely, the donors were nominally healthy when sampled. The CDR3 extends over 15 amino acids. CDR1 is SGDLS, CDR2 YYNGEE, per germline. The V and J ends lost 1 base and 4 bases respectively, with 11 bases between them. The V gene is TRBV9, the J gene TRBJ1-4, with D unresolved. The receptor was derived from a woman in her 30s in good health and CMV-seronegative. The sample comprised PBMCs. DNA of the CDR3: TGTGCCAGCAGCGTAAGGGCGGGCCATAATGAAAAACTGTTTTTT. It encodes CASSVRAGHNEKLFF.